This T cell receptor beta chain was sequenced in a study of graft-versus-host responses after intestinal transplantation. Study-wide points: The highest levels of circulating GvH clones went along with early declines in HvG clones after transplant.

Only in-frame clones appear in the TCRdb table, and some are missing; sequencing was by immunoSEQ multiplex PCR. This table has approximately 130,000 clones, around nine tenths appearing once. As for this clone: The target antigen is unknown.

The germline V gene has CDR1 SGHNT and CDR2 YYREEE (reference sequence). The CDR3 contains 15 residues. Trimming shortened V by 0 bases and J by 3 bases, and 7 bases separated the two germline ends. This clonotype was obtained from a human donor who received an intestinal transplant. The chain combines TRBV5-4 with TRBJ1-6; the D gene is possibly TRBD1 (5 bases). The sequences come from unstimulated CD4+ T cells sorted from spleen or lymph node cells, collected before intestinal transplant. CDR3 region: CASSLGRGYNSPLHF. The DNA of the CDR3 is TGTGCCAGCAGCTTGGGTAGGGGCTATAATTCACCCCTCCACTTT. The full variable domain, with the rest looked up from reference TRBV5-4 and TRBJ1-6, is ETGVTQSPTHLIKTRGQQVTLRCSSQSGHNTVSWYQQALGQGPQFIFQYYREEENGRGNFPPRFSGLQFPNYSSELNVNALELDDSALYLCASSLGRGYNSPLHFGNGTRLTVT.